This T cell receptor beta chain was sequenced in a study of PD-L1 blockade in urothelial cancer. This clone came up once. The germline V gene encodes CDR1 LNHDA and CDR2 SQIVND (reference sequence). Trimming took 1 base from V and 5 from J, leaving 17 bases between them. The CDR3 spans 16 residues. Time point given: peripheral blood 6 weeks after treatment start. Sequenced by immunoSEQ multiplex PCR; TCRdb stores in-frame clones only, minus some. In the table there are about 120,000 clones, 85% to 95% of which are singletons. The receptor was isolated from a man between 60 and 75 years old with urothelial cancer. This chain uses TRBV19 with TRBJ2-5, with a weak D call TRBD2 (6 bases). This sample comprised PBMCs, obtained around atezolizumab (anti-PD-L1) treatment. The CDR3 sequence: CASSIGGDRGPETQYF. The CDR3 bases are TGTGCCAGTAGTATAGGGGGGGATCGGGGCCCGGAGACCCAGTACTTC.